The 2 T cell receptor beta chains reported below all come from one sample, sequenced in a study of T cell clonality in common variable immunodeficiency. Some clones are missing from TCRdb's copy, which holds only in-frame ones; the method was immunoSEQ multiplex PCR. Observed in the sample are approximately 75,000 clones, none of them singletons. Source material: peripheral blood mononuclear cells. These receptors were obtained from a person between 18 and 75 years old in good health.

This clone has only a few counts. The read is 3 residues too short to cover the CDR3 end, so that end is filled in from the germline J gene. The chain is built from TRBV5-5 and TRBJ1-1, with TRBD1 as a possible D gene (6 bases). Germline loops: CDR1 SGHKS, CDR2 YYEKEE (reference sequence). V dropped 3 bases and J dropped 4 bases, with 13 bases sitting between them. This CDR3 comprises 14 residues. This CDR3 is CASSYLQGGTEAFF. CDR3 DNA, as far as it was read: TGTGCCAGCAGCTACCTACAGGGAGGCACTGAA.

In this sample, this clone turned up many times. The CDR3 DNA, read in part, is TGTGCCAGCAGGCAATACGGGACAGGTATACATGAG. As protein: CASRQYGTGIHE. From start to end, the CDR3 is CASRQYGTGIHEQFF. The chain is built from TRBV14 and TRBJ2-1; 8 nucleotides align to TRBD1. The sequenced fragment ends 3 residues before the CDR3 boundary, so the rest is inferred from the germline J gene. Germline values: CDR1 SGHDN, CDR2 FVKESK. V lost 6 bases to trimming and J lost 8 bases; unmatched junction nucleotides: 12. CDR3 length: 15 amino acids.